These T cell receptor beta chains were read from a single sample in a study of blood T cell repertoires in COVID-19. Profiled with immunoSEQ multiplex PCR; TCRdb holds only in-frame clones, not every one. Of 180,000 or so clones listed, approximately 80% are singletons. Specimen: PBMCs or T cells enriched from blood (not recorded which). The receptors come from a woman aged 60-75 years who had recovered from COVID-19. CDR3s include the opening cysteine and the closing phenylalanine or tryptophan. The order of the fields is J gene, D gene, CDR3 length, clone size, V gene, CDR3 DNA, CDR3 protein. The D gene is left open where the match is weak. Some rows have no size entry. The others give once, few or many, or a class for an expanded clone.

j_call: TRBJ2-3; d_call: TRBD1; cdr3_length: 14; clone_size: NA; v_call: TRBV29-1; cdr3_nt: TGCAGCGTAAAGGACAGGGTGAGCACAGATACGCAGTATTTT; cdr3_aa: CSVKDRVSTDTQYF
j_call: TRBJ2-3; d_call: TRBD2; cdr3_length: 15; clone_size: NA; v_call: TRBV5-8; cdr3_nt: TGTGCCAGCAGCCCCGGGACTAGCGACACAGATACGCAGTATTTT; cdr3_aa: CASSPGTSDTDTQYF
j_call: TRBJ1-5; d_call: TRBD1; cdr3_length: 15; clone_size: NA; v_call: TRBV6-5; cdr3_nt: TGTGCCAGCAGTCGCGGGCCGACAGGGACTCAGCCCCAGCATTTT; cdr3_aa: CASSRGPTGTQPQHF
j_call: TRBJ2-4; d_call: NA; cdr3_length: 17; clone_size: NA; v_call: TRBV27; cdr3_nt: TGTGCCAGCAGTTTATCGGGGACAACTCTAGCCAAAAACATTCAGTACTTC; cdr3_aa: CASSLSGTTLAKNIQYF
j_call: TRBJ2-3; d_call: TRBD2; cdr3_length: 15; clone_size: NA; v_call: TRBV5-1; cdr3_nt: TGCGCCAGCAGCTTGGAGCGGGGGGACACAGATACGCAGTATTTT; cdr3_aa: CASSLERGDTDTQYF
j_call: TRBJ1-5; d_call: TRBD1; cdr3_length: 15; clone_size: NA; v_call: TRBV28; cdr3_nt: TGTGCCAGCAGTTCACAGGGGGCTAGCAATCAGCCCCAGCATTTT; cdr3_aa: CASSSQGASNQPQHF
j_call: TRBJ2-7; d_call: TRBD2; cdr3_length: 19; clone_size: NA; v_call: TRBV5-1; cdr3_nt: TGCGCCAGCAGCCTATCACTAGCGGGGGGCCGGCTGGGCAACTACGAGCAGTACTTC; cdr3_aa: CASSLSLAGGRLGNYEQYF
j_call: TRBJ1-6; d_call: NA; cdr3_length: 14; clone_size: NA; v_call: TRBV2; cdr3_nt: TGTGCCAGCAGTGCAGAGGCCTGGGATTCACCCCTCCACTTT; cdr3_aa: CASSAEAWDSPLHF
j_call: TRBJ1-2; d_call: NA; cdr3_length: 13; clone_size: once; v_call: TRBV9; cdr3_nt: TGTGCCAGCAGCCAATTGTCGGGGGTCGGCTACACCTTC; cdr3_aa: CASSQLSGVGYTF
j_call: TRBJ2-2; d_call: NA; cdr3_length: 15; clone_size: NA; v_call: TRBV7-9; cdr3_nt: TGTGCCAGCAGCTTAGGCAGCGCGGACACCGGGGAGCTGTTTTTT; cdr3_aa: CASSLGSADTGELFF
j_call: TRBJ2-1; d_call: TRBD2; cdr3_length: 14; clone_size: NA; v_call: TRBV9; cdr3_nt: TGTGCCAGCAGCGTAGCGACTAGCGGAGGGGGGCAGTTCTTC; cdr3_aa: CASSVATSGGGQFF
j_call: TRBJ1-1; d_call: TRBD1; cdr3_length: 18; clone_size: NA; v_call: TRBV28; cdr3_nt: TGTGCCAGCAGCCCCCAGCCGGCAAGAGCAGGGGGCGAAATAGGAGCTTTCTTT; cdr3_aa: CASSPQPARAGGEIGAFF
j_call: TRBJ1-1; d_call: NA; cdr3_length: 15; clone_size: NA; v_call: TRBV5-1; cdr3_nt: TGCGCCAGCAGCTGGACGCAACAGGGCAACACTGAAGCTTTCTTT; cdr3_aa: CASSWTQQGNTEAFF
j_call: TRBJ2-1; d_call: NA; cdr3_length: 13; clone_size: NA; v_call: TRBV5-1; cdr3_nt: TGCGCCAGCAGCTTGGTCGGTGTTTATGAGCAGTTCTTC; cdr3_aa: CASSLVGVYEQFF
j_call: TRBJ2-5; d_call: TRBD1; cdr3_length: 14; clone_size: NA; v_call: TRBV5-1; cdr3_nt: TGCGCCAGCAGCTCGGGACAGGTACAAGAGACCCAGTACTTC; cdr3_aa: CASSSGQVQETQYF
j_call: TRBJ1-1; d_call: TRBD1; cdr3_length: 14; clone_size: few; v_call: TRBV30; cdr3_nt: TGTGCCTGGGACCCACTCTCAGGGGGCACTGAAGCTTTCTTT; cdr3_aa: CAWDPLSGGTEAFF
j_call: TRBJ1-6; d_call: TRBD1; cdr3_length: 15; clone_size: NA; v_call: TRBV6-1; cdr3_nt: TGTGCCAGCAGTGAAGATTGGACAGGGGAGGCACCCCTCCACTTT; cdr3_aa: CASSEDWTGEAPLHF
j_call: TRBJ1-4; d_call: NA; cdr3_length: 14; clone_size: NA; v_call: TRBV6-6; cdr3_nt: TGTGCCAGCAGTTATGGAACCTCGGGGGAAAAACTGTTTTTT; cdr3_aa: CASSYGTSGEKLFF
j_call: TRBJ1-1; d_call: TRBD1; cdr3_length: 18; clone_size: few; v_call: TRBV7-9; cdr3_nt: TGTGCCAGCAGCTTAGCGAGGGACAGCGGCCATATGAACACTGAAGCTTTCTTT; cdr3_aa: CASSLARDSGHMNTEAFF
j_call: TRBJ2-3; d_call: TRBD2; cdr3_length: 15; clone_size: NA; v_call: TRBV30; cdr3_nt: TGTGCCTGGACTAGCGGGGGGTCTAGCACAGATACGCAGTATTTT; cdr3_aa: CAWTSGGSSTDTQYF
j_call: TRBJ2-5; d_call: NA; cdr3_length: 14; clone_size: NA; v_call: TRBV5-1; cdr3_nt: TGCGCCAGCAAGGAGGGGGCCTCCCAAGAGACCCAGTACTTC; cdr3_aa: CASKEGASQETQYF
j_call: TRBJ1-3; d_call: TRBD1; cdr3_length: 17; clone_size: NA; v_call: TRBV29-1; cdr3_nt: TGCAGCGTTGAAACAGTGATAGGACAGGGGGTCGGAAACACCATATATTTT; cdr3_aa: CSVETVIGQGVGNTIYF
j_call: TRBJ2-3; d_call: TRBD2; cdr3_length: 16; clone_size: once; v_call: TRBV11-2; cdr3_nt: TGTGCCAGCAGCCCGAACAGCGGGAGTGCGGGAGATACGCAGTATTTT; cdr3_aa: CASSPNSGSAGDTQYF
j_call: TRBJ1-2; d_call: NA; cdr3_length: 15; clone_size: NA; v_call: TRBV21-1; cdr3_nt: TGTGCCAGCAGCCCGCGGACAGGTTCCCAAGGTGGCTACACCTTC; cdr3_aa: CASSPRTGSQGGYTF
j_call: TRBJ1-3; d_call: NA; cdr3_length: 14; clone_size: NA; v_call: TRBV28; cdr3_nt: TGTGCCAGCAGTTTGGGGGGGGGTAGATTCGCCATATATTTT; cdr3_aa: CASSLGGGRFAIYF
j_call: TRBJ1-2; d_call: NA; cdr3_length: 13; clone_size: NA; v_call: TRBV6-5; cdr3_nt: TGTGCCAGCAGTCTAACGGAGGACTATGGCTACACCTTC; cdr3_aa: CASSLTEDYGYTF
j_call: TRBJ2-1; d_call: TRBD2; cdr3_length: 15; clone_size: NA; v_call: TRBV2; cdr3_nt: TGTGCCAGCTCCCCGATGCTTCTAGCGGGCAATGAGCAGTTCTTC; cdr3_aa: CASSPMLLAGNEQFF
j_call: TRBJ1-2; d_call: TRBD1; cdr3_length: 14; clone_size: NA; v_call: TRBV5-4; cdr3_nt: TGTGCCAGCAGCATAAGACAGGGGGACTATGGCTACACCTTC; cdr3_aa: CASSIRQGDYGYTF
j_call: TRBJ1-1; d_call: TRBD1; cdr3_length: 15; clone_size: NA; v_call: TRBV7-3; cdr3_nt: TGTGCCAGCAGCTTATACGGGACAGGGGTAACTGAAGCTTTCTTT; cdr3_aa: CASSLYGTGVTEAFF
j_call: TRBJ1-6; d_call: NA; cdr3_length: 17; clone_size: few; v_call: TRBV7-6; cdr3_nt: TGTGCCAGCAGCCGAATAGGGGGGGGCTACTATAATTCACCCCTCCACTTT; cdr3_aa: CASSRIGGGYYNSPLHF
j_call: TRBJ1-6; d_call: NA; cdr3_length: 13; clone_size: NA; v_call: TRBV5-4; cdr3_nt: TGTGCCAGCAGTACCCAGGGTAATTCACCCCTCCACTTT; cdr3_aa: CASSTQGNSPLHF
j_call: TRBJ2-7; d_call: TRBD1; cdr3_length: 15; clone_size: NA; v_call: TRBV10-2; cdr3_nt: TGCGCCAGCAGTGCGGGACAGGGGCGGGCCTACGAGCAGTACTTC; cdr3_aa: CASSAGQGRAYEQYF
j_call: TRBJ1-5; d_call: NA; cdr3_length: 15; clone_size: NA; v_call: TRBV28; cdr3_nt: TGTGCCAGCAGTTTTCTCTTATATAGCAATCAGCCCCAGCATTTT; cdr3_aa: CASSFLLYSNQPQHF
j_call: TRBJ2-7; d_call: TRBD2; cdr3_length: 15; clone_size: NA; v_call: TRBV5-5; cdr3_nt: TGTGCCAGCAGCTTGATCACTAGCGGGAGGGACGAGCAGTACTTC; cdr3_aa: CASSLITSGRDEQYF
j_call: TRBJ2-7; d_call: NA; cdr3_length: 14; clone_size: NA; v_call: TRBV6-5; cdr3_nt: TGTGCCAGCAGTTACTCGGCGGGCTCCTACGAGCAGTACTTC; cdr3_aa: CASSYSAGSYEQYF
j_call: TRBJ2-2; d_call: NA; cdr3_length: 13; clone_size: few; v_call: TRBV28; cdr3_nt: TGTGCCAGTTCCGGGGGACCCACCGGGGAGCTGTTTTTT; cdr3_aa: CASSGGPTGELFF
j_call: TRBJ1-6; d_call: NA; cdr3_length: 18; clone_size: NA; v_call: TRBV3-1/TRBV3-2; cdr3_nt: TGTGCCAGCAGCCAATTCGTTCCTTTCATACATCATAATTCACCCCTCCACTTT; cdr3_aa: CASSQFVPFIHHNSPLHF
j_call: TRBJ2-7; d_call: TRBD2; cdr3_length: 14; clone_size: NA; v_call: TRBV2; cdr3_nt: TGTGCCAGCGGGCGACTAGCGGGAATCAACGAGCAGTACTTC; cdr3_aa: CASGRLAGINEQYF
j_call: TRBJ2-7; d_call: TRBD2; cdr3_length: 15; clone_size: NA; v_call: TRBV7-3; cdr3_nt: TGTGCCAGCAGCTTACTAGCGGGAGGGCACTACGAGCAGTACTTC; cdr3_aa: CASSLLAGGHYEQYF
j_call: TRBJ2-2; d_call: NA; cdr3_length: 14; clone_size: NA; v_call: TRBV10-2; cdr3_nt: TGCGCCAGCATTTATGATCCGGGCACCGGGGAGCTGTTTTTT; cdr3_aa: CASIYDPGTGELFF
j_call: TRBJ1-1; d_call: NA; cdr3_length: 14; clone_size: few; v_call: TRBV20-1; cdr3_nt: TGCAGTGCTAGTGCGGGGGGACTTAACACTGAAGCTTTCTTT; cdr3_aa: CSASAGGLNTEAFF
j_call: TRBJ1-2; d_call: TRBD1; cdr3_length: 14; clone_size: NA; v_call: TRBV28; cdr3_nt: TGTGCCAGCAGTTTACCGACAGGGGATCATGGCTACACCTTC; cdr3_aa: CASSLPTGDHGYTF
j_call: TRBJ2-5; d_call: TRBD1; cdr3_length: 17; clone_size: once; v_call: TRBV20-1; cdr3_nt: TGCAGTGCTAGTGAGGTCAGGACAGGATTTCTCCAGGAGACCCAGTACTTC; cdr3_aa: CSASEVRTGFLQETQYF
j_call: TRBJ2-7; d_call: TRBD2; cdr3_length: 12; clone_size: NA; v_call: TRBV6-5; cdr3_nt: TGTGCCTCCAGCGGGGGGTTCTACGAGCAGTACTTC; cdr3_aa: CASSGGFYEQYF
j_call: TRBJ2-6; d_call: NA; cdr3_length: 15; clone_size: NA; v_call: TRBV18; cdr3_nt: TGTGCCAGCTCACCAGTGGAAACGGGGATTAACGTCCTGACTTTC; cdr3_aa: CASSPVETGINVLTF
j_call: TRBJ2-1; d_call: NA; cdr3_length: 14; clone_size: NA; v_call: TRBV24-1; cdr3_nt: TGTGCCACCAGTGACAAGCGTAGGGGTCATGAGCAGTTCTTC; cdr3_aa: CATSDKRRGHEQFF
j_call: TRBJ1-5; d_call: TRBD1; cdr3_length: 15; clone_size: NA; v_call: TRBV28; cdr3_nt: TGTGCCACCTTGGTGGGACAGGGGATGTTTCAGCCCCAGCATTTT; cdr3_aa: CATLVGQGMFQPQHF
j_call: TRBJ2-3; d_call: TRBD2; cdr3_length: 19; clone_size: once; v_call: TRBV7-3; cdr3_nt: TGTGCCAGCAGCTTAACCGGCCTAGCGGGAGGCGGGATCGAGGATACGCAGTATTTT; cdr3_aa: CASSLTGLAGGGIEDTQYF
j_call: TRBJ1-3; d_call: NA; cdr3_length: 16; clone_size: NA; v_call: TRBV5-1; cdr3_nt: TGCGCCAGCAGCTTGGGAAGCGTTAATTCTGGAAACACCATATATTTT; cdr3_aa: CASSLGSVNSGNTIYF
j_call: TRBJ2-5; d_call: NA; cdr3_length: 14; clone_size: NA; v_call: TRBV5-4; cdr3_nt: TGTGCCACCGCGTCCCAGGCCGAAAAAGAGACCCAGTACTTC; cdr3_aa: CATASQAEKETQYF
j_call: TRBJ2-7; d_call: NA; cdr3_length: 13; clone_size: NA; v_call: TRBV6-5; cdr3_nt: TGTGCCAGCAGTCAAACTCAGGCCTACGAGCAGTACTTC; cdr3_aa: CASSQTQAYEQYF
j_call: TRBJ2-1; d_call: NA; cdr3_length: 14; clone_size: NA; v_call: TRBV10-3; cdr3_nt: TGTGCCATCAGCAGAGCGGAAGAACTAAATGAGCAGTTCTTC; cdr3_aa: CAISRAEELNEQFF
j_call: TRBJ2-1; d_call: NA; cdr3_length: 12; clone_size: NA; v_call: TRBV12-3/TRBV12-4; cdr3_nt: TGTGCCAGCAGTTCGGAGAGAAATGAGCAGTTCTTC; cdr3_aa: CASSSERNEQFF
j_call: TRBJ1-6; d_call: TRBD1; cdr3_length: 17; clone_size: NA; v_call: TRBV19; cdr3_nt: TGTGCCAGTAGGACCACAGGGGGCCGACTAGGGCGTTCACCCCTCCACTTT; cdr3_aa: CASRTTGGRLGRSPLHF
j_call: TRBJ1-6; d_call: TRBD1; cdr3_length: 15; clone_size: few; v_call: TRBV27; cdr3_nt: TGTGCCAGCAGTCCCGGACAGGGGGTCAATTCACCCCTCCACTTT; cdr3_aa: CASSPGQGVNSPLHF